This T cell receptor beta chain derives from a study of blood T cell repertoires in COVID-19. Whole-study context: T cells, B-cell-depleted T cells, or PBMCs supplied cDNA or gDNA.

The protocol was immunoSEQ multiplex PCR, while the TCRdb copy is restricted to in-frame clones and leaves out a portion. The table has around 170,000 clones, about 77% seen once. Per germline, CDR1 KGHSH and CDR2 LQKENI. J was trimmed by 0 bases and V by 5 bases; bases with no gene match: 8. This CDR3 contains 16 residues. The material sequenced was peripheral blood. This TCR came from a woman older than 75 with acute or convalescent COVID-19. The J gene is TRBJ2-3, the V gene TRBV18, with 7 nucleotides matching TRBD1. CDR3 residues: CASSGAGTDSTDTQYF. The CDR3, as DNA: TGTGCCAGCTCAGGTGCCGGGACAGACAGCACAGATACGCAGTATTTT.